These 19 T cell receptor beta chains originate from one sample sequenced in a study of T cell repertoires in cytomegalovirus infection. What these receptors recognize is not known. TCRdb reprocessed the reads via MiXCR and lists one record per CDR3 protein. The table lists hundreds of thousands of distinct CDR3 sequences, about 27% of them singletons. The source was cultured PBMCs, collected from culture after CMV antigen stimulation. The receptors shown here come from a human donor in good health (CMV status not recorded). Some clones in this sample may be carry-over from other donors' samples.

The rearrangement joins TRBV20-1 to TRBJ1-1, with 8 bases that match TRBD1. This CDR3 comprises 17 residues. The V and J ends lost 0 bases and 9 bases, in that order; junction bases with no gene match: 18. Looked up from germline, CDR1 is DFQATT and CDR2 is SNEGSKA (reference sequence). This CDR3 reads CSARDRTLADRGLKAFF. CDR3 sequence (DNA): TGCAGTGCTAGAGATCGTACGTTGGCCGACAGGGGTCTAAAAGCTTTCTTT.

In its sample, this clonotype was seen a few times. The rearrangement uses TRBV5-5 and TRBJ1-2; D gene unclear. The CDR3 is 12 amino acids. Trimming stripped 2 bases from V and 6 bases from J, with 8 bases between. The V gene's germline CDR1 is SGHKS and CDR2 YYEKEE (reference sequence). CDR3 nucleotide sequence: TGTGCCAGCAGCTTTTCCAATAATGGCTACACCTTC. This encodes CASSFSNNGYTF.

This clonotype was seen a handful of times. The chain employs TRBV5-1 and TRBJ1-1, with TRBD1 as a possible D gene (5 bases). CDR3 length equals 15 residues. V lost 4 bases and J 4 bases, leaving 17 bases between the germline ends. CDR1 and CDR2 from the germline V gene are SGHRS and YFSETQ. The CDR3 loop reads CASSRATGGGTEAFF. The CDR3 DNA reads as TGCGCCAGCAGCCGGGCGACCGGGGGTGGCACTGAAGCTTTCTTT.

This rearrangement joins TRBV2 to TRBJ2-2, with 10 bases matching TRBD2. V lost 7 bases to trimming and J lost 5 bases; unmatched junction nucleotides: 4. The CDR3 consists of 14 residues. Germline V CDR1 and CDR2: SNHLY, FYNNEI. CDR3 residues: CASILAGATGELFF. DNA of the CDR3: TGTGCCAGCATCCTAGCGGGGGCGACCGGGGAGCTGTTTTTT. Drawing the rest from reference TRBV2 and TRBJ2-2, the complete variable domain is EPEVTQTPSHQVTQMGQEVILRCVPISNHLYFYWYRQILGQKVEFLVSFYNNEISEKSEIFDDQFSVERPDGSNFTLKIRSTKLEDSAMYFCASILAGATGELFFGEGSRLTVL.

This clonotype showed up just a few times. This rearrangement joins TRBV5-6 to TRBJ1-6; 8 positions agree with TRBD1. Germline CDR1 reads SGHDT; CDR2 reads YYEEEE. V lost 3 bases to trimming and J lost 8 bases; unmatched junction nucleotides: 7. This CDR3 spans 15 amino acids. The CDR3 bases are TGTGCCAGCAGCTCGGGGACAGGTTGGGATTCACCCCTCCACTTT. Translated: CASSSGTGWDSPLHF.

This clonotype was recorded a few times. This chain links TRBV7-9 with TRBJ2-3; 7 bases agree with TRBD2. The V gene's germline CDR1 is SEHNR and CDR2 FQNEAQ (reference sequence). The CDR3 consists of 15 residues. The V gene end was trimmed by 6 bases and the J gene end by 0 bases; junction bases not matched to a gene: 6. The CDR3: CASRPRAGSTDTQYF. The CDR3 DNA sequence: TGTGCCAGCAGACCTAGAGCGGGGAGCACAGATACGCAGTATTTT.

The rearrangement joins TRBV25-1 to TRBJ1-3; the D is unclear. Germline V gene data show CDR1 as MGHDK and CDR2 as SYGVNS. This CDR3 region has 17 residues. Trimming shortened V by 0 bases and J by 0 bases, and 12 bases separated the two germline ends. The CDR3 bases are TGTGCCAGCAGTGAATATAGACGGACCACCTCTGGAAACACCATATATTTT. This gives the protein CASSEYRRTTSGNTIYF.

This clonotype came up a few times. This rearrangement joins TRBV10-3 to TRBJ1-2, with D perhaps TRBD1 (5 bases). Trimming took off 7 bases at V and 4 bases at J, with 19 bases between the two ends. This CDR3 spans 15 amino acids. CDR1 and CDR2 (germline): ENHRY, SYGVKD. The CDR3 region has the DNA TGTGCCATCACCAGGGACCCGGGAAGTTCCTATGGCTACACCTTC. This codes for CAITRDPGSSYGYTF.

The chain recombines TRBV7-9 with TRBJ2-7; perhaps TRBD1 as D (6 bases). This CDR3 is built from 13 residues. V was shortened by 6 bases and J by 2 bases, with 11 bases between the two germline ends. From germline, CDR1 is SEHNR and CDR2 FQNEAQ (reference sequence). The CDR3 reads CASRNREPYEQYF. As DNA, the CDR3 is TGTGCCAGCAGGAACAGGGAACCCTACGAGCAGTACTTC.

This clonotype came up a few times. The chain carries TRBV19 and TRBJ1-5; TRBD1 is a possible D gene (5 bases). With 6 bases removed from V and 4 bases from J, the gap between germline ends came to 16 bases. This CDR3 is 15 amino acids long. CDR1 is LNHDA, CDR2 SQIVND, per germline (reference sequence). CDR3 amino acids: CASSQGFFGNQPQHF. The CDR3 bases are TGTGCCAGTAGCCAGGGTTTTTTCGGGAATCAGCCCCAGCATTTT. The full variable domain, with the rest looked up from reference TRBV19 and TRBJ1-5, is DGGITQSPKYLFRKEGQNVTLSCEQNLNHDAMYWYRQDPGQGLRLIYYSQIVNDFQKGDIAEGYSVSREKKESFPLTVTSAQKNPTAFYLCASSQGFFGNQPQHFGDGTRLSIL.

This chain links TRBV5-1 with TRBJ1-6, with no clear D. Deletions cut 0 bases from V and 9 bases from J, with 16 bases between. Germline lookup yields CDR1 SGHRS and CDR2 YFSETQ. This CDR3 is 16 amino acids long. CDR3 sequence reads: CASSLGRFPAGSPLHF. In DNA form, the CDR3 reads TGCGCCAGCAGCTTGGGCCGGTTTCCTGCGGGTTCACCCCTCCACTTT.

This clonotype appeared once. The V call is TRBV30, the J call TRBJ1-5, with 7 positions matching TRBD1. The CDR3 runs to 14 residues. Trimming at V came to 1 base and at J to 3 bases, leaving 3 bases not matched to a gene. The germline V gene has CDR1 GTSNPN and CDR2 SVGIG (reference sequence). The CDR3 protein is CAWSADRVNQPQHF. The CDR3 region has the DNA TGTGCCTGGAGTGCCGACAGGGTCAATCAGCCCCAGCATTTT.

This chain uses TRBV9 with TRBJ2-3; 10 nucleotides line up with TRBD2. CDR1 and CDR2 from the germline V gene are SGDLS and YYNGEE. The CDR3 is made up of 16 amino acids. The V gene end was trimmed by 0 bases and the J gene end by 2 bases; junction bases not matched to a gene: 3. CDR3 protein: CASSVVLAGATDTQYF. For the CDR3, the DNA is TGTGCCAGCAGCGTAGTTCTAGCGGGGGCCACAGATACGCAGTATTTT.

This clonotype was counted many times. The V call is TRBV7-2, the J call TRBJ1-1; D is perhaps TRBD1 (5 bases). V lost 1 base and J lost 6, with 21 bases in between. This CDR3 region has 17 residues. Germline V gene sequence: CDR1 SGHTA, CDR2 FQGNSA. CDR3 in DNA: TGTGCCAGCAGCTTAGAAGGGCAGGGCCAAAGGACTTCTGAAGCTTTCTTT. Its translation is CASSLEGQGQRTSEAFF.

This clonotype was observed a few times. The genes are TRBV7-9 and TRBJ2-5, with D maybe TRBD1 (6 bases). Germline V lookup: CDR1 SEHNR, CDR2 FQNEAQ (reference sequence). V was cut by 5 bases and J by 5 bases, with 15 bases left in between. This CDR3 has 14 residues. Here the CDR3 DNA reads TGTGCCAGCAGCCCGCGACAGGAACGGGAGACCCAGTACTTC. Translation: CASSPRQERETQYF.

This clonotype was counted once. The gene calls are TRBV12-3 or TRBV12-4 and TRBJ1-2; D call uncertain. Trimming pared 3 bases from V and 5 bases from J, leaving 10 bases between. The CDR3 has 13 residues. The CDR3 loop is CASSFDLAYGYTF. CDR3 sequence (DNA): TGTGCCAGCAGTTTCGACCTCGCATATGGCTACACCTTC.

The CDR3, as DNA: TGTGCCAGCAGGACCTTGAGCTCCTACAATGAGCAGTTCTTC. It encodes CASRTLSSYNEQFF. The rearrangement uses TRBV27 and TRBJ2-1; D is ambiguous. This CDR3 has 14 amino acids. Trimming shortened V by 6 bases and J by 0 bases, and 9 bases separated the two germline ends. Per the germline V gene, CDR1 is MNHEY and CDR2 is SMNVEV (reference sequence).

This clonotype has only one observation. The chain has TRBV20-1 and TRBJ2-6, with 10 nucleotides matching TRBD2. CDR3 length: 17 amino acids. J lost 0 bases, V lost 6 bases, and 8 bases had no gene match. Germline CDR1 reads DFQATT; CDR2 reads SNEGSKA (reference sequence). The DNA for the CDR3 is TGCAGTGCGCGTGGACTAGCGGTTTTCTCTGGGGCCAACGTCCTGACTTTC. Translating it yields CSARGLAVFSGANVLTF.

This clonotype was seen a handful of times. V gene TRBV19 combines with J gene TRBJ1-5, with D possibly TRBD1 on 5 matching bases. The CDR3 consists of 13 residues. Germline V gene sequence: CDR1 LNHDA, CDR2 SQIVND (reference sequence). Trimming shortened V by 6 bases and J by 5 bases, and 11 bases separated the two germline ends. CDR3 protein: CASSQGWDQPQHF. The DNA of the CDR3 is TGTGCCAGTAGCCAGGGTTGGGATCAGCCCCAGCATTTT.